Listed below are T cell receptor beta chains from one sample, sequenced in a study of blood T cell repertoires in COVID-19. The repertoire was sequenced with immunoSEQ multiplex PCR; TCRdb's copy has only in-frame clones and lacks some. The data hold more than 300,000 clones, with over 75% observed a single time. Specimen: peripheral blood. All receptors derive from a woman in her 30s with COVID-19, enrolled during active disease. CDR3s include the opening cysteine and the closing phenylalanine or tryptophan. Fields, in order: J gene, V gene, CDR3 protein.

TRBJ1-1	TRBV19	CASSLYRGGGRGTEAFF
TRBJ1-1	TRBV4-1	CASSQVSGVDTEAFF
TRBJ2-7	TRBV11-2	CASSLEWTLGYEQYF
TRBJ1-1	TRBV2	CASRASAGIRNTEAFF
TRBJ2-2	TRBV7-9	CASSLQRIITGELFF
TRBJ1-2	TRBV5-6	CASSPEGAYNYGYTF
TRBJ2-5	TRBV4-1	CASSPDQETQYF
TRBJ2-5	TRBV5-1	CASSSESGRAWETQYF
TRBJ2-5	TRBV11-2	CASSSGQSYQETQYF
TRBJ2-3	TRBV3-1/TRBV3-2	CASSQSHLLAGVSDTQYF
TRBJ1-1	TRBV2	CASSEAVAAGAFF
TRBJ2-7	TRBV5-5	CASSWTSGSAEQYF
TRBJ1-2	TRBV6-5	CASSFRRGPNYGYTF
TRBJ1-5	TRBV7-9	CASSLTEWQPQHF
TRBJ2-7	TRBV7-8	CASSLGQSSYEQYF
TRBJ1-2	TRBV24-1	CATSGAGVNGYTF
TRBJ2-6	TRBV25-1	CASSVRSGPFSGANVLTF
TRBJ2-7	TRBV4-2	CASSQDDSRFEQYF
TRBJ2-1	TRBV7-3	CATRQGLDNEQFF
TRBJ2-3	TRBV12-1	CASSFAPPAGAPDTQYF
TRBJ1-2	TRBV6-5	CASSYRVGQSGGYTF
TRBJ2-7	TRBV30	CAWSSVYEQYF
TRBJ1-5	TRBV21-1	CASSKIQRDKDDQPQHF
TRBJ2-1	TRBV6-6	CASRYSGHPEQFF
TRBJ2-7	TRBV18	CASSPGTIGYEQYF
TRBJ2-2	TRBV6-5	CASSSWTGGSTGELFF
TRBJ2-1	TRBV7-2	CASSSGSGRGNNEQFF
TRBJ1-3	TRBV7-6	CASSLAIGHSGNTIYF
TRBJ1-6	TRBV4-2	CASSSNRQTNSPLHF
TRBJ2-3	TRBV9	CASSLTPADTQYF
TRBJ2-7	TRBV5-5	CASSLGGEGEQYF
TRBJ1-2	TRBV6-5	CASRGTGQDYYGYTF
TRBJ2-4	TRBV6-6	CASRFHYGNRGNIQYF
TRBJ2-7	TRBV4-1	CASSHLDGRPYEQYF
TRBJ2-7	TRBV18	CASSPDSRSYEQYF
TRBJ2-7	TRBV3-1/TRBV3-2	CASSQASPGMSYEQYF
TRBJ2-1	TRBV7-2	CASSPPGGNEQFF
TRBJ2-3	TRBV2	CASFDRSAGDTQYF
TRBJ2-1	TRBV2	CASTLKTSGSHEQFF
TRBJ2-3	TRBV18	CASSPSLNTDTQYF
TRBJ1-5	TRBV24-1	CATSDWDSGSNQPQHF
TRBJ2-7	TRBV6-5	CASSRGVEQYF
TRBJ2-3	TRBV15	CATSRGASGRAPDTQYF
TRBJ2-7	TRBV4-1	CASSQDGTSGRSYEQYF
TRBJ1-2	TRBV5-1	CASSLIWEGGYTF
TRBJ1-4	TRBV4-3	CASSQGAGGREKLFF
TRBJ2-2	TRBV7-3	CASSPWGPNTGELFF
TRBJ2-3	TRBV10-3	CAITGTDPSTDTQYF
TRBJ2-7	TRBV7-9	CASSPPDRSYEQYF
TRBJ1-6	TRBV7-9	CASTGWGDRSRSPLHF
TRBJ2-7	TRBV5-8	CASSFRDRGHEQYF
TRBJ2-3	TRBV7-6	CASSLALAGGPDTQYF
TRBJ2-7	TRBV27	CASSITGTGGSYEQYF
TRBJ2-3	TRBV30	CAWTSGHADTQYF
TRBJ1-2	TRBV9	CASREGVPPANYGYTF
TRBJ1-2	TRBV5-4	CASSSGVGGTYGYTF
TRBJ2-5	TRBV5-5	CASSLAHLRETQYF
TRBJ2-2	TRBV7-8	CASSPRLAEAGELFF
TRBJ2-7	TRBV5-4	CASSPGLAGTSSYEQYF